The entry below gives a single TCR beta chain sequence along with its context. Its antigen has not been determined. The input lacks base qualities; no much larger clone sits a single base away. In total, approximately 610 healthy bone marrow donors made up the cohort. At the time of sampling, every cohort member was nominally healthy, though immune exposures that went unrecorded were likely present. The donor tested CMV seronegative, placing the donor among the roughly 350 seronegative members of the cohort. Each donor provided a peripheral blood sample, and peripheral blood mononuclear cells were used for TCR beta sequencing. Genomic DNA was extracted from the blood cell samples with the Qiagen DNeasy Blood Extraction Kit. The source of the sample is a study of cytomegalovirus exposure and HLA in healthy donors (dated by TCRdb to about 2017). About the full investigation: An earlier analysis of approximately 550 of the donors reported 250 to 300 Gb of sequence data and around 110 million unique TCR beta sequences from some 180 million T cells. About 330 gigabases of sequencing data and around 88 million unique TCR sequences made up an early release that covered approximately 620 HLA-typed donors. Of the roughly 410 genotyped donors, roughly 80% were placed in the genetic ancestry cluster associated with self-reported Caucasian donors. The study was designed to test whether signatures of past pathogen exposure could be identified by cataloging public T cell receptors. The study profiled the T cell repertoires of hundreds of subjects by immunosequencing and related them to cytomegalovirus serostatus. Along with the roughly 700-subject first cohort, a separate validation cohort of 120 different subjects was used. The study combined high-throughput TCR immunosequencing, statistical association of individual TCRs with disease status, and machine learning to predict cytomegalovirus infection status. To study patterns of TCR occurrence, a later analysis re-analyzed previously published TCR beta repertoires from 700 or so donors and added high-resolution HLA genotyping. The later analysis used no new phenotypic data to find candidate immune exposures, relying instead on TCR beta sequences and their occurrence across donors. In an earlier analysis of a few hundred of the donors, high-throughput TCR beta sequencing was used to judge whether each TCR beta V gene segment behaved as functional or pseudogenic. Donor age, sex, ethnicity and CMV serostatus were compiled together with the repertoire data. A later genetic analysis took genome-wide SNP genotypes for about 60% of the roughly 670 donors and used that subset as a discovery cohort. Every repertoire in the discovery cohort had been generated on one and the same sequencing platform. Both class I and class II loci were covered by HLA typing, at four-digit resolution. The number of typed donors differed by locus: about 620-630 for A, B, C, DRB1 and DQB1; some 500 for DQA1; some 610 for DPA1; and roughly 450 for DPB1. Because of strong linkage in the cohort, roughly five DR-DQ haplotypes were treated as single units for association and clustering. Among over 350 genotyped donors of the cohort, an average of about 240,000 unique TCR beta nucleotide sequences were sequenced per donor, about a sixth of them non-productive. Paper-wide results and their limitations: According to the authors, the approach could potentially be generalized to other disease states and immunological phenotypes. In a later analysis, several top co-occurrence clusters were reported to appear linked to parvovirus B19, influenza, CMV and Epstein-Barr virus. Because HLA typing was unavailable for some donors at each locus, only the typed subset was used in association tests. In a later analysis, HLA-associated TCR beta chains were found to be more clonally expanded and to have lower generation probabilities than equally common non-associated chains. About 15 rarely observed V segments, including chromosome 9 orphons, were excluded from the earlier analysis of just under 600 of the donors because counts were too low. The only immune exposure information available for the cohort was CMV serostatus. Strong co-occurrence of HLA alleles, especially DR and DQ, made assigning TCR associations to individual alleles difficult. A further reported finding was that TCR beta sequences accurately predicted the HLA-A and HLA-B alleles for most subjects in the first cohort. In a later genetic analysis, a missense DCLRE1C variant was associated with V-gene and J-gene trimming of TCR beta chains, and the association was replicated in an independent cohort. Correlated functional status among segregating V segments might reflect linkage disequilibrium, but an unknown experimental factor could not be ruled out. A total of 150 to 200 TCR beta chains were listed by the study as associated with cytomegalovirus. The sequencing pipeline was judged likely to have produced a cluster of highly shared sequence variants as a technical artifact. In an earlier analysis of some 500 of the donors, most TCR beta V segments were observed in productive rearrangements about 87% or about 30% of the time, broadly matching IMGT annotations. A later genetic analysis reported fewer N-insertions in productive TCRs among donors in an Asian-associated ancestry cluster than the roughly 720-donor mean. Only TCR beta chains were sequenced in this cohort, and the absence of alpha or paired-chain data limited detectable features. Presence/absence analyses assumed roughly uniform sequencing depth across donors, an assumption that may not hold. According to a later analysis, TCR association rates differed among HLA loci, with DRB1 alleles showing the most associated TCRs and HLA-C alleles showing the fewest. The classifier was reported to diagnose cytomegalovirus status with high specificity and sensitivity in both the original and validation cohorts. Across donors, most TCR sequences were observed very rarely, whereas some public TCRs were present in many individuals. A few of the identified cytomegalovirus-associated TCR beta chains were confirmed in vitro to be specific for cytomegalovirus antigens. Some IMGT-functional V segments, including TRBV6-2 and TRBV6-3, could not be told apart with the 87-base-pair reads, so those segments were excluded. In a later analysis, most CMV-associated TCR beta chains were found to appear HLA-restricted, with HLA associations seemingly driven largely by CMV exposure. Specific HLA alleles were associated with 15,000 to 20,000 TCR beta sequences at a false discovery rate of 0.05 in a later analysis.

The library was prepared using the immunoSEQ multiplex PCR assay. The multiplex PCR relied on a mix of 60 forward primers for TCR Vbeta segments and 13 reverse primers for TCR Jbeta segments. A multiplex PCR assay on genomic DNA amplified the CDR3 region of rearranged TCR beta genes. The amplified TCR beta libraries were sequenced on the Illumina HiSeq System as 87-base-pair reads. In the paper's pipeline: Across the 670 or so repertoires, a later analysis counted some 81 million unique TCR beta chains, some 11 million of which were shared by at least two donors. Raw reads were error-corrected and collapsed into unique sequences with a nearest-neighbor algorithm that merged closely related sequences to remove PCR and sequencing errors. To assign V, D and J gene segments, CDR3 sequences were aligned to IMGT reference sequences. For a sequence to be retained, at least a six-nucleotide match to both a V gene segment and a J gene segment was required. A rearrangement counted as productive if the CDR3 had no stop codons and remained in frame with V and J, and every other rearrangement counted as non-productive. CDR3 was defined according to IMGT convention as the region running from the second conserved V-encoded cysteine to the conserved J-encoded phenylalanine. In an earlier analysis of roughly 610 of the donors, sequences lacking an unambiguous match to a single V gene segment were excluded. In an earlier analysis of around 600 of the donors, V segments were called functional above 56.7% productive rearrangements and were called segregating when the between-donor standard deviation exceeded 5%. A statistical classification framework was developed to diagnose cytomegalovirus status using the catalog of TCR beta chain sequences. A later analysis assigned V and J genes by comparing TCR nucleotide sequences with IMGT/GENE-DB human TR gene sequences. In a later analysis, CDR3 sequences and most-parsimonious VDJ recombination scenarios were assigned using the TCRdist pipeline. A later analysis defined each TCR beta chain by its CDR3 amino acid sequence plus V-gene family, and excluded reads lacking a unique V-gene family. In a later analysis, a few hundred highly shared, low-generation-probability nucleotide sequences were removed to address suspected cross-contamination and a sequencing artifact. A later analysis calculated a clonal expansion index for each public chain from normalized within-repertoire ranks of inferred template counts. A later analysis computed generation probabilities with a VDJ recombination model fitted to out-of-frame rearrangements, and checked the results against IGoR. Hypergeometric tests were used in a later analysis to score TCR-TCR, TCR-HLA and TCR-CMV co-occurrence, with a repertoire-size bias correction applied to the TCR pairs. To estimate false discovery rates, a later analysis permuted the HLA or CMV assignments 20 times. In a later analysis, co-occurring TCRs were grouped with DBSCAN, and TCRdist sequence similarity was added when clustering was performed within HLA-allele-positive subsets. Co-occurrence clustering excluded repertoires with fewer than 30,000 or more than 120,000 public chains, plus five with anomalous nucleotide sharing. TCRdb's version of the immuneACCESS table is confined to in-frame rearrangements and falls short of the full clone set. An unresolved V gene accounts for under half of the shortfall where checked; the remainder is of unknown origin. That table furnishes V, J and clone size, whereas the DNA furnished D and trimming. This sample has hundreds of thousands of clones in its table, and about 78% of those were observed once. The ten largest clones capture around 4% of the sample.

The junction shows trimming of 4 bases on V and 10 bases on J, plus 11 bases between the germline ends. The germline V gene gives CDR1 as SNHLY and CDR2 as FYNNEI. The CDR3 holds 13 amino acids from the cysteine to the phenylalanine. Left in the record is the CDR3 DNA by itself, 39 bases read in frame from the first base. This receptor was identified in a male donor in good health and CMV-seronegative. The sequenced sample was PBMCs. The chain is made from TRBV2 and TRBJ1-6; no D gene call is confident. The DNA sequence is TGTGCCAGCAGTGCGGGGATCGGATCACCCCTCCACTTT. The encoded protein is CASSAGIGSPLHF.